This T cell receptor beta chain was obtained from a study of shared clonotypes between healthy human individuals (dated by TCRdb to about 2020). Turning to the overall study: The cohort comprised a couple of women and three men aged 18 to 49 years. The study deeply sequenced blood TCR repertoires of five healthy adults to estimate repertoire size and the extent of clonotype sharing between individuals. Per donor, three plates each were used for CD4 naive and CD4 memory, two for CD8 naive, and one for CD8 memory. To increase sequencing depth and limit assay-specific biases, TCR repertoire library preparation and sequencing were carried out by different laboratories using diverse techniques. Per donor, leukapheresis produced somewhere between about 0.9 and 9.5 billion PBMCs. Points the paper makes about the study in general: Compared with non-shared clonotypes, clonotypes shared by all four sorted-subset donors had higher generation probabilities. Pairwise subsampling indicated that sequencing depth was expected to affect the degree of clonotype sharing among donors. Sampling was restricted to blood, and TCR repertoires in tissue are likely to differ from TCR repertoires in blood. The small number of donors limited the genetic and exposure-history diversity represented. When several donors were compared, the shared fraction of clonotypes was 5% to 6.5% for naive CD4, about 4% for naive CD8, about 2.4% for memory CD4, and less than 0.5% for memory CD8. Naive subsets generally had larger estimated clonotype richness than memory subsets. Rarefaction of sorted-subset datasets indicated incomplete sequencing despite the large sequencing depth.

The donors were healthy, HIV-negative adults who had no recently reported acute infections or vaccinations. Only Caucasian adults living in Nashville, Tennessee, USA were represented among the donors. CD4+ T cells were enriched by magnetic negative selection, after which naive cells were positively selected on CD45RA and the negative fraction was taken as the memory subset. After blood collection by leukapheresis, PBMCs were isolated using Ficoll-Histopaque density gradient centrifugation and then cryopreserved in the vapor phase of liquid nitrogen. Analytical flow cytometry was used to check the purity and quantity of each magnetically sorted T cell population. From each sorted fraction, genomic DNA was isolated and quantified by UV absorbance on a Nanodrop 2000c. Per the germline V gene, MNHNS is the CDR1 and SASEGT is the CDR2. V loses 1 base of germline sequence and J loses 10 bases, and the interval between the two ends is 10 bases. The CDR3 runs 13 residues from the cysteine to the phenylalanine. Kept here is only the CDR3 DNA, which spans 39 bases and is read in frame from base 1.

As regards this clone: No cognate antigen has been identified for it. The record has no base qualities; no much larger clone is one base away.

TCR CDR3 regions were amplified from genomic DNA by multiplex PCR using the deep immunoSEQ assay. Extracted genomic DNA from each cell subset was distributed evenly across all wells of several immunoSEQ 96-well plates, and each plate was treated as a replicate. Each replicate PCR for sorted subsets received around 200 ng genomic DNA, equal to about 30,000 T cell genomes. Purified libraries were quantified with a Qubit 3.0 fluorometer, sized on a Bioanalyzer 2100, and re-quantified with the KAPA Library Quantification kit. A separate single-read 150-cycle Illumina NextSeq 550 flow cell was used to sequence each immunoSEQ 96-well plate. The authors' pipeline ran thus. Because the immunoSEQ output included only junctional sequences and no quality scores, the filtering could not be the same as the filtering used for full-length reads. Sequences were annotated with PyIR, a Python wrapper for IgBLAST v1.9, using IMGT germline references to assign V/J genes and CDR3. Reads were filtered out if the reads had weak V/J assignments (E-value above 1e-6), no CDR3, stop codons, out-of-frame junctions, or ambiguous translated residues. V3J clonotypes were defined as sequences sharing the same inferred V gene, J gene, and CDR3 amino acid sequence. Percentage overlap between repertoires was computed as shared unique clonotypes divided by the size of the smaller repertoire. Three approaches were used to assess repertoire richness: RTK rarefaction, the Chao1 estimator, and Recon v2.1 estimates of unobserved clonotypes. Generation probabilities were computed with OLGA for all TCRbeta clonotypes obtained by the gDNA method from four donors. TCRdb took this table from immuneACCESS and kept in-frame rearrangements with V and J called. Such tables lack part of the clones; where checked against another copy, unresolved V genes explain under half of the gap, and the rest is unexplained. V and J calls and clone size are as listed in that table; D and trimming were resolved from the DNA. The sample table lists over a million clones, about 70% of them with a count of one. The ten largest clones add up to around 1.5% of the sample.

This clonotype was sampled from a man between 18 and 35 years old in good health. Sample: memory CD4+ T cells sorted from blood. Interpreted using the paper, the cell subset or site label stands for: CD45RA-negative fraction. The rearranged chain carries TRBV6-1 and TRBJ1-4; too little of a D gene remains to name it. The CDR3 is CASSEGSPGKLFF. The bases read TGTGCCAGCAGTGAAGGGTCCCCTGGAAAACTGTTTTTT.